The sequence of this T cell receptor (beta chain) was determined in a study of CD8 T cells in Susac syndrome. RNA totalling roughly 0.5 to 1 ug underwent reverse transcription with random hexamers. By means of immunoSEQ multiplex PCR, TCR beta CDR3 spanning 54 Vbeta and 13 Jbeta underwent amplification. TCRdb reprocessed the immunoSEQ multiplex PCR reads with MiXCR, giving one entry per CDR3 protein. The sample yields approximately 190,000 distinct CDR3 sequences, approximately 95% seen once. The V gene lost 7 bases and the J gene lost 2 bases, with 18 bases spanning the gap. The CDR3 has 15 amino acids. Germline V lookup: CDR1 MDHEN, CDR2 SYDVKM.

The V call is TRBV28, the J call TRBJ2-7, with a tentative D call TRBD2 (6 bases). Material: CD8+ T cells from PBMCs. The clonotype was recovered from a human donor with Susac syndrome. CDR3 sequence (DNA): TGTGCCAGCACCTTTGGTAGCGGAGCCACCTACGAGCAGTACTTC. It codes for CASTFGSGATYEQYF.